Below, 27 T cell receptor beta chains from the same sample are listed, as sequenced in a study of blood T cell repertoires in COVID-19. Only in-frame clones appear in the TCRdb table, and some are missing; sequencing was by immunoSEQ multiplex PCR. The sample consists of around 90,000 clones, approximately 86% of them appearing once. Sequencing was done on a sample of peripheral blood. The receptors derive from a woman between 65 and 79 years old with active or convalescent COVID-19.

This clone was seen more than once but under ten times. J is TRBJ1-2 and V is TRBV27; 8 bases are shared with TRBD1. V trimming: 6 bases; J trimming: 10 bases; junction bases outside the gene matches: 10. The CDR3 covers 13 residues. Germline values: CDR1 MNHEY, CDR2 SMNVEV (reference sequence). CDR3 sequence reads: CASRATAGGVYTF. The CDR3 DNA follows: TGTGCCAGCAGAGCCACCGCAGGGGGCGTCTACACCTTC.

The chain is built from TRBV19 and TRBJ1-2; no definite D call. The CDR3 sequence is 11 residues long. V dropped 4 bases and J dropped 4 bases, with 4 bases sitting between them. In germline, CDR1 is LNHDA, CDR2 SQIVND (reference sequence). The CDR3 spells CASSTSYGYTF. Written as DNA, the CDR3 is TGTGCCAGTAGTACCAGCTATGGCTACACCTTC. The variable domain in full, with the rest retrieved from reference TRBV19 and TRBJ1-2, is DGGITQSPKYLFRKEGQNVTLSCEQNLNHDAMYWYRQDPGQGLRLIYYSQIVNDFQKGDIAEGYSVSREKKESFPLTVTSAQKNPTAFYLCASSTSYGYTFGSGTRLTVV.

Remarks on this clone: The junction and the germline gene differ at one end; a read error may be behind it. The V gene is TRBV18, the J gene TRBJ1-1, with 8 bases fitting TRBD1. From germline, CDR1 is KGHSH and CDR2 LQKENI. CDR3 length equals 14 residues. DNA for the CDR3: TGTGCCAGTTCACCCCCGGGACAGGCTGGTGAAGCTTTCTTT. As protein: CASSPPGQAGEAFF.

The V call is TRBV29-1, the J call TRBJ2-1; 10 positions agree with TRBD2. The CDR3 has 12 amino acids. J gave up 6 bases and V 7 bases, and 3 bases lay outside the gene matches. Germline assignment: CDR1 SQVTM and CDR2 ANQGSEA. CDR3 DNA sequence: TGCAGCGCCCGGACTAGCGGCAATGAGCAGTTCTTC. This codes for CSARTSGNEQFF.

This chain connects TRBV29-1 to TRBJ2-7, with TRBD1 as a possible D gene (5 bases). The CDR3 has 11 amino acids. Trimming shortened V by 4 bases and J by 1 base, and 5 bases separated the two germline ends. Per germline, CDR1 SQVTM and CDR2 ANQGSEA. CDR3 region: CSVGTSYEQYF. The CDR3 DNA reads TGCAGCGTTGGGACATCCTACGAGCAGTACTTC.

The V gene is TRBV7-2, the J gene TRBJ2-7; 10 bases map to TRBD2. The CDR3 runs 16 residues. The V gene end was trimmed by 5 bases and the J gene end by 3 bases; junction bases not matched to a gene: 10. Germline V lookup: CDR1 SGHTA, CDR2 FQGNSA. The DNA for the CDR3 is TGTGCCAGCAGCGGTAATACTAGCGGGGTCTACTACGAGCAGTACTTC. This gives the protein CASSGNTSGVYYEQYF.

This clone was detected only a few times. The chain's CDR3 is CASSLGGLGEKLFF. The CDR3 region has the DNA TGTGCCAGCAGCCTGGGGGGGCTCGGTGAAAAACTGTTTTTT. V and J are TRBV28 and TRBJ1-4; TRBD1 is a possible D gene (6 bases). Germline-derived CDR1 and CDR2 are MDHEN and SYDVKM. Trimming stripped 6 bases from V and 7 bases from J, with 15 bases between. The CDR3 runs 14 residues. Full variable domain (missing parts from reference TRBV28 and TRBJ1-4): DVKVTQSSRYLVKRTGEKVFLECVQDMDHENMFWYRQDPGLGLRLIYFSYDVKMKEKGDIPEGYSVSREKKERFSLILESASTNQTSMYLCASSLGGLGEKLFFGSGTQLSVL.

This chain joins TRBV19 and TRBJ2-5; D not resolved. Trimming took off 4 bases at V and 5 bases at J, with 11 bases between the two ends. The CDR3 spans 13 residues. Germline CDR1 LNHDA, CDR2 SQIVND (reference sequence). The CDR3 DNA sequence: TGTGCCAGTAGTAGATCTATTTTGGAGACCCAGTACTTC. It encodes CASSRSILETQYF. The complete variable domain, with remaining parts taken from reference TRBV19 and TRBJ2-5, reads DGGITQSPKYLFRKEGQNVTLSCEQNLNHDAMYWYRQDPGQGLRLIYYSQIVNDFQKGDIAEGYSVSREKKESFPLTVTSAQKNPTAFYLCASSRSILETQYFGPGTRLLVL.

V gene TRBV27 combines with J gene TRBJ2-7; TRBD2 might be the D (7 bases). V gave up 4 bases and J gave up 4 bases, with 20 bases separating them. Germline V gene sequence: CDR1 MNHEY, CDR2 SMNVEV (reference sequence). The CDR3 spans 16 residues. The CDR3 region is CASSSSGRGVWYEQYF. DNA of the CDR3: TGTGCCAGCAGTTCCTCTGGGAGGGGGGTTTGGTACGAGCAGTACTTC.

The rearrangement uses TRBV18 and TRBJ1-1; TRBD1 matches at 9 bases. This CDR3 comprises 13 residues. Germline CDR1 reads KGHSH; CDR2 reads LQKENI. J was trimmed by 4 bases and V by 4 bases; bases with no gene match: 1. CDR3 nucleotide sequence: TGTGCCAGCTCACAGGACAGGGGCACTGAAGCTTTCTTT. Translation gives CASSQDRGTEAFF.

The genes are TRBV24-1 and TRBJ2-3; D call uncertain. The CDR3 has 13 residues. Germline lookup yields CDR1 KGHDR and CDR2 SFDVKD. Trimming took off 9 bases at V and 3 bases at J, with 12 bases between the two ends. CDR3 amino acids: CATSQVGTDTQYF. The CDR3 DNA reads TGTGCCACCTCCCAAGTCGGGACAGATACGCAGTATTTT.

This clone was seen a handful of times. The chain is built from TRBV7-6 and TRBJ1-1; 8 bases map to TRBD1. V lost 5 bases, J lost 5 bases, and 7 bases stayed unmatched. Germline CDR1 and CDR2: SGHVS and FNYEAQ. CDR3 length: 14 residues. The CDR3 sequence: CASSQETGGTEAFF. As DNA, the CDR3 is TGTGCCAGCAGCCAAGAAACAGGGGGGACTGAAGCTTTCTTT.

This clone was detected once. The rearrangement uses TRBV7-6 and TRBJ1-1; D gene unclear. CDR1 is SGHVS and CDR2 is FNYEAQ in the germline V gene. The CDR3 runs to 16 residues. V dropped 1 base and J dropped 1 base, with 13 bases sitting between them. The CDR3 spells CASSLDWESGNTEAFF. DNA of the CDR3: TGTGCCAGCAGCTTAGATTGGGAAAGCGGGAACACTGAAGCTTTCTTT.

This chain connects TRBV2 to TRBJ2-7; 7 nucleotides align to TRBD1. Germline CDR1 is SNHLY and CDR2 is FYNNEI. The CDR3 loop spans 14 amino acids. V trimming: 6 bases; J trimming: 2 bases; junction bases outside the gene matches: 7. CDR3 in amino acids: CASSYRGGPYEQYF. The CDR3 DNA reads TGTGCCAGCAGCTACAGGGGCGGCCCCTACGAGCAGTACTTC.

The rearrangement links TRBV5-1 to TRBJ1-1, with a possible D match to TRBD1 (5 bases). The germline gives CDR1 SGHRS, CDR2 YFSETQ. V gave up 0 bases and J gave up 0 bases, with 12 bases separating them. The CDR3 sequence is 16 residues long. Here the CDR3 DNA reads TGCGCCAGCAGCTTGGGGATGGAAGGGGTGAACACTGAAGCTTTCTTT. Amino acids: CASSLGMEGVNTEAFF.

The rearrangement uses TRBV25-1 and TRBJ1-6; 7 nucleotides agree with TRBD1. CDR3 size: 14 residues. V lost 6 bases, J lost 6 bases, and 5 bases stayed unmatched. Per germline, CDR1 MGHDK and CDR2 SYGVNS. CDR3 in DNA: TGTGCCAGCAGCCCGGGACAGATTAATTCACCCCTCCACTTT. Its protein is CASSPGQINSPLHF.

This chain connects TRBV7-9 to TRBJ2-7; perhaps TRBD1 as D (6 bases). CDR3 length: 16 residues. Looked up from germline, CDR1 is SEHNR and CDR2 is FQNEAQ (reference sequence). The ends were cut back, 7 bases at V and 4 bases at J, with 23 bases in the middle. Written as DNA, the CDR3 is TGTGCCAGCATCCTGAACGATACGAGGACAGTTTACGAGCAGTACTTC. Amino acid sequence: CASILNDTRTVYEQYF.

The rearrangement uses TRBV6-5 and TRBJ2-5, with 10 nucleotides matching TRBD1. This CDR3 is built from 14 residues. Germline values: CDR1 MNHEY, CDR2 SVGAGI. V lost 5 bases, J lost 4 bases, and 4 bases stayed unmatched. CDR3: CASSRTGGVETQYF. The CDR3 DNA reads TGTGCCAGCAGTCGGACAGGGGGGGTAGAGACCCAGTACTTC.

This rearrangement joins TRBV28 to TRBJ1-1; tentatively, D is TRBD1 (5 bases). Germline V gene data show CDR1 as MDHEN and CDR2 as SYDVKM. This CDR3 contains 14 residues. V was shortened by 5 bases and J by 2 bases, with 12 bases between the two germline ends. In nucleotides, the CDR3 is TGTGCCAGCAGTCCCGTGGGGGGTAACACTGAAGCTTTCTTT. Its translation: CASSPVGGNTEAFF.

This clone was seen only a few times. The chain is built from TRBV7-2 and TRBJ1-5; D ambiguous. CDR1 is SGHTA, CDR2 FQGNSA, per germline. V lost 6 bases, J lost 3 bases, and 24 bases lay in between. The CDR3 loop spans 18 amino acids. The CDR3 sequence is CASSPPPSPRGANQPQHF. CDR3 bases: TGTGCCAGCAGTCCCCCCCCTTCTCCGCGGGGAGCCAATCAGCCCCAGCATTTT.

V and J are TRBV6-1 and TRBJ1-2; D gene unclear. This CDR3 has 15 residues. CDR1 and CDR2 from the germline V gene are MNHNS and SASEGT. V lost 2 bases and J lost 2, with 12 bases in between. CDR3 protein: CASSESAGPNYGYTF. In DNA, the CDR3 is TGTGCCAGCAGTGAAAGTGCGGGTCCGAACTATGGCTACACCTTC.

The rearrangement uses TRBV6-5 and TRBJ1-3; unclear D gene. This CDR3 is built from 14 residues. CDR1 is MNHEY, CDR2 SVGAGI, per germline. The ends were cut back, 0 bases at V and 2 bases at J, with 5 bases in the middle. The CDR3 here is CASSYSTTGNTIYF. CDR3 nucleotides: TGTGCCAGCAGTTACTCAACTACTGGAAACACCATATATTTT.

The rearrangement links TRBV5-6 to TRBJ2-4, with TRBD2 as a possible D gene (5 bases). V was shortened by 5 bases and J by 8 bases, with 17 bases between the two germline ends. The CDR3 extends over 14 amino acids. Germline lookup yields CDR1 SGHDT and CDR2 YYEEEE. CDR3 protein: CASSFERRSDIQYF. Written as DNA, the CDR3 is TGTGCCAGCAGTTTTGAGAGGAGGTCGGACATTCAGTACTTC.

The chain recombines TRBV9 with TRBJ2-3, with 8 bases lining up with TRBD2. The J segment lost 2 bases and the V segment lost 0 bases, leaving 17 bases of the junction unmatched. This CDR3 is 20 amino acids long. CDR1 and CDR2 (germline): SGDLS, YYNGEE. CDR3 sequence (DNA): TGTGCCAGCAGCGTAGGTGGAGCTGGGATAGCGGGGCGCAACACAGATACGCAGTATTTT. As protein: CASSVGGAGIAGRNTDTQYF.

This chain's CDR3 is CASSYSGGFGELFF. The CDR3 DNA is TGTGCCAGCAGTTACTCAGGGGGATTTGGGGAACTGTTTTTT. The chain uses TRBV6-5 and TRBJ1-4; maybe TRBD1 (6 bases). V was cut by 0 bases and J by 12 bases, with 14 bases left in between. CDR3 length: 14 amino acids. Germline values: CDR1 MNHEY, CDR2 SVGAGI.

This chain uses TRBV7-2 with TRBJ1-6; TRBD1 agrees at 7 bases. The ends lost 4 bases at V and 7 bases at J; junction bases unmatched: 7. In germline, CDR1 is SGHTA, CDR2 FQGNSA. The CDR3 has 15 amino acids. CDR3 nucleotide sequence: TGTGCCAGCAGCTCCGACAGGGTGTGGAATTCACCCCTCCACTTT. Its translation: CASSSDRVWNSPLHF. Full variable domain (rest looked up from reference TRBV7-2 and TRBJ1-6): GAGVSQSPSNKVTEKGKDVELRCDPISGHTALYWYRQSLGQGLEFLIYFQGNSAPDKSGLPSDRFSAERTGGSVSTLTIQRTQQEDSAVYLCASSSDRVWNSPLHFGNGTRLTVT.

J is TRBJ2-1 and V is TRBV7-2; 11 bases are shared with TRBD1. Germline V gives CDR1 SGHTA, CDR2 FQGNSA. The length of the CDR3 is 15 residues. The junction had 8 bases not matched to a gene; V was cut back by 4 bases and J by 9 bases. The CDR3 loop is CASSSRTGGLSEQFF. The CDR3 coding sequence is TGTGCCAGCAGCTCGCGGACAGGGGGCCTGAGTGAGCAGTTCTTC.